This entry lists 32 T cell receptor beta chains sequenced from one sample in a study of shared clonotypes between healthy human individuals. Clones were read by immunoSEQ multiplex PCR, and TCRdb kept only the in-frame ones, dropping some. The sample has 2,100,000 or so clones, around 95% seen once. Sequencing was carried out using naive CD4+ T cells sorted from blood. Subset reported: CD45RA+ positively selected. The receptor source for this set is a man aged 18 to 30 in good health.

This chain connects TRBV28 to TRBJ2-1; no reliable D call. The V gene lost 1 base and the J gene lost 6 bases, with 13 bases spanning the gap. Germline-derived CDR1 and CDR2 are MDHEN and SYDVKM. The CDR3 is made up of 15 amino acids. The CDR3 DNA sequence: TGTGCCAGCAGTTTATTAGCCAGCCCAAGCAATGAGCAGTTCTTC. Protein product: CASSLLASPSNEQFF.

The chain is built from TRBV5-1 and TRBJ1-5; TRBD1 matches 8 bases. The germline gives CDR1 SGHRS, CDR2 YFSETQ. This CDR3 is 11 amino acids long. CDR3: CAQGGNQPQHF. The CDR3 DNA is TGCGCACAGGGGGGCAATCAGCCCCAGCATTTT.

The V and J genes are TRBV6-5 and TRBJ2-7, with TRBD2 identical over 8 bases. Germline-derived CDR1 and CDR2 are MNHEY and SVGAGI. Losses at the gene ends were 3 bases for V and 6 bases for J; bases not matched to a gene: 4. This CDR3 is 13 amino acids long. The CDR3 DNA follows: TGTGCCAGCAGTTATTCGGGGGGGACCGAGCAGTACTTC. Its protein product is CASSYSGGTEQYF.

The V and J genes are TRBV4-3 and TRBJ2-1; 12 nucleotides agree with TRBD2. This CDR3 is 18 amino acids long. V lost 3 bases and J lost 2; bases outside the gene matches: 8. CDR1 and CDR2 (germline): LGHNA, YSLEER. The CDR3 bases are TGCGCCAGCAGCCAGTTTTCGACTAGCGGGAGTGCCTACAATGAGCAGTTCTTC. It codes for CASSQFSTSGSAYNEQFF.

This sequence joins TRBV5-1 and TRBJ1-5, with D hard to call. The V end was cut by 1 base, the J end by 7 bases, with 9 bases between. The CDR3 consists of 13 residues. Looked up from germline, CDR1 is SGHRS and CDR2 is YFSETQ. This chain's CDR3 is CASSLTLGQPQHF. The CDR3 nucleotides read TGCGCCAGCAGCTTGACGCTTGGCCAGCCCCAGCATTTT.

The chain joins TRBV28 to TRBJ1-6; D is undetermined. V was pared by 2 bases and J by 8 bases, with 22 bases between. This CDR3 contains 18 residues. The V gene's germline CDR1 is MDHEN and CDR2 SYDVKM. CDR3 amino acids: CASSLGFLGGQVDSPLHF. In DNA form, the CDR3 reads TGTGCCAGCAGTTTAGGTTTCCTGGGAGGGCAGGTTGATTCACCCCTCCACTTT.

The J gene is TRBJ2-3, the V gene TRBV11-1, with D tentatively TRBD2 (6 bases). V shed 5 bases and J shed 2 bases, with 17 bases lying between them. The CDR3 length is 16 residues. The germline CDR1 and CDR2 sequences are SGHAT and FQDESV (reference sequence). The CDR3 DNA reads as TGTGCCAGCAGCACGGGGGACCTCCGACCCACAGATACGCAGTATTTT. Amino acid sequence: CASSTGDLRPTDTQYF.

The rearrangement links TRBV7-2 to TRBJ1-2, with D unclear. Trimming took off 3 bases at V and 8 bases at J, with 16 bases between the two ends. CDR1 and CDR2 (germline): SGHTA, FQGNSA. CDR3 length equals 14 residues. The CDR3 loop reads CASSFLGFGKGYTF. The CDR3 DNA sequence: TGTGCCAGCAGCTTTCTTGGGTTCGGAAAAGGCTACACCTTC.

The genes are TRBV6-7 and TRBJ1-4; D may be TRBD1 (5 bases). TRBV6-7 is treated as an ORF (open reading frame) with a function not yet certain. The CDR3 is 15 residues long. The germline V and J ends were trimmed by 6 bases and 7 bases, with 18 bases remaining between them. CDR3 nucleotide sequence: TGTGCCAGCAGCTCGTCCCGAGGGGTTCGTGAAAAACTGTTTTTT. Amino acids: CASSSSRGVREKLFF.

The chain links TRBV5-6 to TRBJ1-2, with D possibly TRBD1 on 5 matching bases. CDR1 and CDR2 (germline): SGHDT, YYEEEE. Trimming removed 4 bases from V and 7 bases from J, with 20 bases in between. This CDR3 spans 15 amino acids. In DNA, the CDR3 is TGTGCCAGCAGCATACCCGGTTGGGAGGGGTCTGGCTACACCTTC. This translates into CASSIPGWEGSGYTF. The full variable domain, its missing parts supplied by reference TRBV5-6 and TRBJ1-2, is DAGVTQSPTHLIKTRGQQVTLRCSPKSGHDTVSWYQQALGQGPQFIFQYYEEEERQRGNFPDRFSGHQFPNYSSELNVNALLLGDSALYLCASSIPGWEGSGYTFGSGTRLTVV.

The table lists this clone with a count of one. V usage is TRBV7-2 and J usage is TRBJ1-2; 7 bases are shared with TRBD1. This CDR3 has 13 amino acids. The V and J ends lost 6 bases and 6 bases, in that order; junction bases with no gene match: 7. The germline V gene encodes CDR1 SGHTA and CDR2 FQGNSA. The CDR3 nucleotides are TGTGCCAGCAGACGTCGAGGGGGCGATGGCTACACCTTC. It encodes CASRRRGGDGYTF.

As regards this clone: Other DNA variants within this sample encode the same CDR3. V gene TRBV9 combines with J gene TRBJ2-3; D remains unclear. CDR1 is SGDLS, CDR2 YYNGEE, per germline. The CDR3 spans 12 residues. The V end lost 4 bases, the J end lost 2 bases, and 5 bases lay between the germline ends. CDR3: CASSSNTDTQYF. CDR3 bases: TGTGCCAGCAGCTCCAACACAGATACGCAGTATTTT.

This chain links TRBV6-6 with TRBJ2-7; TRBD1 matches at 9 bases. Looked up from germline, CDR1 is MNHNY and CDR2 is SVGAGI (reference sequence). V lost 0 bases to trimming and J lost 4 bases; unmatched junction nucleotides: 4. This CDR3 is 15 amino acids long. The CDR3 DNA sequence: TGTGCCAGCAGTTACTCGGGGGGACAGGGTTACGAGCAGTACTTC. It is translated as CASSYSGGQGYEQYF.

This chain uses TRBV7-2 with TRBJ2-1; TRBD1 matches 7 bases. J gave up 8 bases and V 5 bases, and 12 bases lay outside the gene matches. The CDR3 sequence is 15 residues long. CDR1 is SGHTA, CDR2 FQGNSA, per germline. The CDR3 DNA follows: TGTGCCAGCAGCCAAGGACAGGTCGCGAGCGATGAGCAGTTCTTC. It specifies CASSQGQVASDEQFF.

The chain joins TRBV9 to TRBJ1-5; 7 bases line up with TRBD1. With V trimmed by 8 bases and J by 0 bases, 14 bases remained unmatched. CDR3 length equals 17 residues. Germline V CDR1 and CDR2: SGDLS, YYNGEE. The CDR3 loop reads CARGPGQMVYSNQPQHF. Here the CDR3 DNA reads TGTGCCAGAGGTCCGGGACAGATGGTTTATAGCAATCAGCCCCAGCATTTT. Based on the CDR3 plus reference TRBV9 and TRBJ1-5, the full variable domain is DSGVTQTPKHLITATGQRVTLRCSPRSGDLSVYWYQQSLDQGLQFLIQYYNGEERAKGNILERFSAQQFPDLHSELNLSSLELGDSALYFCARGPGQMVYSNQPQHFGDGTRLSIL.

This chain's CDR3 is CASSFRGTHTGELFF. CDR3 coding DNA: TGTGCCAGCAGCTTCCGTGGGACCCACACCGGGGAGCTGTTTTTT. The chain combines TRBV7-6 with TRBJ2-2; D tentatively fits TRBD1 or TRBD2 (5 bases each). V was clipped by 3 bases and J by 3 bases, with 11 bases between them. Germline V gene data show CDR1 as SGHVS and CDR2 as FNYEAQ. This CDR3 is built from 15 residues.

The V gene is TRBV27, the J gene TRBJ1-5; D is ambiguous. Trimming took 6 bases from V and 1 from J, leaving 7 bases between them. The CDR3 runs 13 residues. The germline V gene has CDR1 MNHEY and CDR2 SMNVEV (reference sequence). In nucleotides, the CDR3 is TGTGCCAGCAGGAGGCAGAGCAATCAGCCCCAGCATTTT. This translates into CASRRQSNQPQHF.

The chain couples TRBV10-3 to TRBJ2-5; D possibly matches TRBD1 or TRBD2 (6 bases each). Per the germline V gene, CDR1 is ENHRY and CDR2 is SYGVKD. V was trimmed by 4 bases and J by 5 bases, leaving 17 bases between them. There are 15 residues in the CDR3. The CDR3 DNA is TGTGCCATCAGTGGCCCCGGGGGCCAGGGGGAGACCCAGTACTTC. This codes for CAISGPGGQGETQYF.

The chain recombines TRBV15 with TRBJ2-6; D gene uncertain. Germline-derived CDR1 and CDR2 are LNHNV and YYDKDF (reference sequence). The CDR3 extends over 16 amino acids. V shed 1 base and J shed 0 bases, with 7 bases lying between them. The DNA for the CDR3 is TGTGCCACCAGCAGAGTGGGTTCCTCTGGGGCCAACGTCCTGACTTTC. Its translation is CATSRVGSSGANVLTF.

The chain recombines TRBV6-5 with TRBJ2-5; 12 bases map to TRBD1. The CDR3 consists of 16 residues. Trimming at V came to 2 bases and at J to 4 bases, leaving 5 bases not matched to a gene. Per germline, CDR1 MNHEY and CDR2 SVGAGI. This CDR3 reads CASSYLWGQGAETQYF. The DNA for the CDR3 is TGTGCCAGCAGTTACCTTTGGGGACAGGGGGCAGAGACCCAGTACTTC.

The rearrangement joins TRBV21-1 to TRBJ1-6. TRBV21-1 is classified as a pseudogene. The CDR3 is 18 amino acids. CDR3: CASSKEVKPSSYNSPLHF. Here the CDR3 DNA reads TGTGCCAGCAGCAAAGAGGTAAAGCCGAGCTCCTATAATTCACCCCTCCACTTT.

The chain links TRBV28 to TRBJ2-1, with a tentative D call TRBD1 (6 bases). V gave up 2 bases and J gave up 9 bases, with 11 bases separating them. The CDR3 spans 13 residues. CDR1 and CDR2 (germline): MDHEN, SYDVKM. CDR3 in DNA: TGTGCCAGCAGTTTAGACAGGCGGACTGAGCAGTTCTTC. This gives the protein CASSLDRRTEQFF.

On this clone: The same CDR3 can be traced to other DNA sequences in this sample. J is TRBJ2-7 and V is TRBV2; D remains ambiguous. Germline V gives CDR1 SNHLY, CDR2 FYNNEI. The CDR3 runs to 11 residues. Deletions cut 6 bases from V and 2 bases from J, with 5 bases between. CDR3 DNA sequence: TGTGCCAGCAGCCAAACCTACGAGCAGTACTTC. It encodes CASSQTYEQYF.

The chain recombines TRBV4-3 with TRBJ2-7; TRBD2 agrees at 14 bases. The length of the CDR3 is 16 residues. V lost 1 base, J lost 8 bases, and 7 bases stayed unmatched. Germline CDR1 and CDR2: LGHNA and YSLEER. This CDR3 reads CASSQGERTSGRQQYF. Here the CDR3 DNA reads TGCGCCAGCAGCCAAGGGGAAAGGACTAGCGGGAGGCAGCAGTACTTC.

The rearrangement joins TRBV12-5 to TRBJ2-5, with 7 bases matching TRBD1. Per the germline V gene, CDR1 is LGHNT and CDR2 is FRNRAP. The ends lost 1 base at V and 0 bases at J; junction bases unmatched: 5. The CDR3 has 16 residues. CDR3 residues: CASGLGQGTNQETQYF. The CDR3 nucleotides are TGTGCTAGTGGTTTGGGACAGGGCACGAACCAAGAGACCCAGTACTTC.

CDR3: CASSITQTVSSYEQYF. The CDR3, as DNA: TGTGCCAGTAGTATCACCCAAACAGTAAGCTCCTACGAGCAGTACTTC. This sequence joins TRBV19 and TRBJ2-7; D is unclear. Germline V gives CDR1 LNHDA, CDR2 SQIVND (reference sequence). The CDR3 is 16 amino acids. With 3 bases removed from V and 0 bases from J, the gap between germline ends came to 15 bases.

The gene calls are TRBV27 and TRBJ1-6; a possible D gene is TRBD1 (6 bases). Looked up from germline, CDR1 is MNHEY and CDR2 is SMNVEV (reference sequence). This CDR3 has 15 residues. V lost 8 bases to trimming and J lost 0 bases, with 11 bases between them. DNA of the CDR3: TGTGCCAGCGGAACACAGGGCTCCTATAATTCACCCCTCCACTTT. Translated: CASGTQGSYNSPLHF.

The chain uses TRBV28 and TRBJ2-5; D is ambiguous. V shed 7 bases and J shed 5 bases, with 11 bases lying between them. The CDR3 consists of 12 residues. The V gene's germline CDR1 is MDHEN and CDR2 SYDVKM. The CDR3 protein is CASTSLVETQYF. In nucleotides, the CDR3 is TGTGCCAGCACCTCCCTGGTTGAGACCCAGTACTTC.

Worth noting for this clone: At one boundary the junction diverges from the germline segment, which might be a read error. The V call is TRBV10-2, the J call TRBJ2-7, with D unclear. CDR3 length: 12 residues. Germline values: CDR1 WSHSY, CDR2 SAAADI. This CDR3 is CASSDLAGSRYF. In DNA, the CDR3 is TGCGCCAGCAGTGACCTGGCAGGATCTCGTTATTTC.

The chain employs TRBV5-8 and TRBJ1-6; 9 nucleotides line up with TRBD1. The CDR3 length is 14 residues. Unmatched junction bases numbered 4, after V lost 4 bases and J lost 8 bases. CDR1 and CDR2 (germline): SGHTS, YDEGEE. CDR3 in amino acids: CASSGQGLYSPLHF. The CDR3 bases are TGTGCCAGCAGCGGACAGGGGTTGTATTCACCCCTCCACTTT.

Comment on this clone: The same CDR3 can be traced to other DNA sequences in this sample. The V gene is TRBV5-1, the J gene TRBJ2-5; possible D gene TRBD2, 6 bases. Germline V gene sequence: CDR1 SGHRS, CDR2 YFSETQ. The CDR3 runs 13 residues. V shed 5 bases and J shed 1 base, with 9 bases lying between them. The CDR3 spells CASSVGLQETQYF. The CDR3 region has the DNA TGCGCCAGCAGTGTGGGACTCCAAGAGACCCAGTACTTC.

The chain combines TRBV5-1 with TRBJ1-1; TRBD1 agrees at 7 bases. The CDR3 extends over 14 amino acids. Germline CDR1 SGHRS, CDR2 YFSETQ. V shed 0 bases and J 7 bases; nucleotides not matched to a gene: 6. The CDR3 DNA reads TGCGCCAGCAGCTTGGGGTGGACAGGTGATGAAGCTTTCTTT. Protein product: CASSLGWTGDEAFF. The whole variable domain, remainder taken from reference TRBV5-1 and TRBJ1-1, is KAGVTQTPRYLIKTRGQQVTLSCSPISGHRSVSWYQQTPGQGLQFLFEYFSETQRNKGNFPGRFSGRQFSNSRSEMNVSTLELGDSALYLCASSLGWTGDEAFFGQGTRLTVV.